One sample yielded the 2 T cell receptor beta chains listed below, sequenced in a study of regulatory T cells in long-lasting Graves disease. Sequencing libraries for TCR beta were prepared with iRepertoire HTBI primers and Arm-PCR of CDR3 regions. Via MiXCR, TCRdb re-called the multiplex PCR reads, giving one row per CDR3 protein. This table holds a few hundred thousand distinct CDR3 sequences, less than 30% found once. Time point specified: persistent/refractory GD, antithyroid drugs over 5 years with positive TRAb. Generation of the TCR library employed RNA extracted from PBMCs. The material sequenced was peripheral blood mononuclear cells (PBMCs), taken when the disease was refractory, from a patient treated with antithyroid drugs. These receptor sequences come from a woman aged 40 to 49 with Graves disease.

V usage is TRBV5-4 and J usage is TRBJ1-2; D is unresolved. Germline lookup yields CDR1 SGHNT and CDR2 YYREEE (reference sequence). This CDR3 contains 15 residues. Trimming left V 5 bases short and J 4 bases short, with 18 bases between. This chain's CDR3 is CASSLSGSRGYGYTF. CDR3 coding DNA: TGTGCCAGCAGTCTCTCTGGGTCGAGAGGCTATGGCTACACCTTC.

In its sample, this clonotype was seen many times. The chain is built from TRBV27 and TRBJ2-2; 10 bases are shared with TRBD2. V shed 5 bases and J 5 bases; nucleotides not matched to a gene: 2. The germline gives CDR1 MNHEY, CDR2 SMNVEV (reference sequence). The CDR3 is 14 residues long. This CDR3 reads CASSEAGGTGELFF. CDR3 DNA sequence: TGTGCCAGCAGTGAAGCGGGAGGGACCGGGGAGCTGTTTTTT.